These T cell receptor beta chains were read from a single sample in a study of identical twins. TCRdb redid the calling of the 5' RACE reads with MiXCR, one entry per CDR3 protein. Of about 100,000 distinct CDR3 sequences in the sample, about 5.6% were seen once. Sequenced: memory T cells sorted from blood. Receptors originate from a woman aged 45 to 65 in good health. CDR3s include the opening cysteine and the closing phenylalanine or tryptophan. The order of the fields is clone size, J gene, V gene, CDR3 protein. Size values are once, few and many counts, or a class for expanded clones, and some rows have none.

many TRBJ1-5 TRBV7-9 CASSPGGLNQPQHF
many TRBJ2-3 TRBV5-1 CASRADSGPAGTDTQYF
many TRBJ2-2 TRBV12-3/TRBV12-4 CASSLGELFF
many TRBJ2-1 TRBV3-1 CASSPRASGEQFF
many TRBJ2-5 TRBV3-1 CASRKAWEQETQYF
many TRBJ1-2 TRBV6-2/TRBV6-3 CASSPRKDSVIYGYTF
many TRBJ2-3 TRBV6-5 CASTPSPTGDTQYF
many TRBJ2-3 TRBV6-6 CASRPRDRGTDTQYF
many TRBJ1-6 TRBV5-1 CASSLDSDSPLHF
many TRBJ1-2 TRBV20-1 CSARGTGHLGYTF
few TRBJ1-1 TRBV10-3 CAIRLGTGPLSFF
many TRBJ2-7 TRBV4-1 CASSPQREGPYEQYF
many TRBJ2-2 TRBV29-1 CSVTRAGATGELFF
many TRBJ2-3 TRBV12-3/TRBV12-4 CASSQDFSTDTQYF
many TRBJ2-1 TRBV10-3 CAISERLAGDHEQFF
few TRBJ2-3 TRBV4-1 CASSQAPGGSTDTQYF
few TRBJ2-7 TRBV6-1 CASSNHRGIYEQYF
many TRBJ1-5 TRBV12-3/TRBV12-4 CASNTQWSQPQHF
many TRBJ2-7 TRBV15 CATSSADGEQYF
once TRBJ2-1 TRBV27 CASSLYRSEEQFF
many TRBJ1-4 TRBV20-1 CSARDGGIGEKLFF
many TRBJ2-1 TRBV12-3/TRBV12-4 CASSFIGTGTGKNEQFF
many TRBJ2-5 TRBV5-1 CASSLGSIQETQYF
many TRBJ1-2 TRBV20-1 CSASEGAQGNYGYTF
many TRBJ2-2 TRBV4-2 CASSRTVVTGELFF
many TRBJ2-2 TRBV20-1 CSAPKGGRSGELFF
many TRBJ2-3 TRBV9 CASRGDNTDTQYF
- TRBJ2-1 TRBV15 CATSTRYRVGNEQFF
many TRBJ2-1 TRBV9 CASSPTSRSYNEQFF
many TRBJ2-1 TRBV6-4 CASSEGAEAKQFF
many TRBJ1-2 TRBV10-3 CAISERRGGENYGYTF
- TRBJ1-1 TRBV12-3/TRBV12-4 CASSLIQGNTEAFF
many TRBJ2-1 TRBV7-9 CASSAPGLAGGGEQFF
few TRBJ2-7 TRBV6-5 CASSTGLAGSYEQYF
many TRBJ2-2 TRBV4-1 CASSQDGGDGELFF
many TRBJ1-6 TRBV12-3/TRBV12-4 CASSTTGGGSPLHF
- TRBJ1-5 TRBV6-1 CASAGTFYSNQPQHF
many TRBJ2-1 TRBV5-1 CASSQTTAYNEQFF
many TRBJ1-2 TRBV2 CASSEGPVTYGYTF
many TRBJ2-1 TRBV6-2/TRBV6-3 CASSYSITYNEQFF
few TRBJ1-6 TRBV4-1 CASSQGTGDLVASPLHF
many TRBJ2-1 TRBV12-3/TRBV12-4 CASRQLAGTYNEQFF
few TRBJ2-2 TRBV20-1 CSASGRPNTGELFF
few TRBJ2-5 TRBV27 CASSLGDRVWETQYF
few TRBJ1-2 TRBV6-5 CASSPSYGGYTF
few TRBJ2-3 TRBV7-8 CASSWRTSGSRDTQYF
- TRBJ2-2 TRBV3-1 CASRQRSGNTGELFF
many TRBJ2-3 TRBV6-6 CASGGTRDTQYF
many TRBJ2-5 TRBV19 CASSPPQGTQYF
many TRBJ2-7 TRBV2 CASSEPPGLAASYEQYF
- TRBJ2-5 TRBV11-2 CASSFLHGLAEETQYF
- TRBJ2-3 TRBV6-5 CASSKLSHTDTQYF
many TRBJ1-2 TRBV29-1 CSVGGVMGGGYTF
many TRBJ2-1 TRBV5-1 CASSLATSGGRVEQFF
many TRBJ2-2 TRBV6-5 CASKAGGGELFF
many TRBJ1-1 TRBV4-1 CASSQGMGGSNTEAFF
many TRBJ2-7 TRBV6-6 CASSTLTGAYEQYF
many TRBJ1-6 TRBV28 CASSLIRGNSPLHF
- TRBJ2-5 TRBV11-2 CASSFFLVAGGPGGETQYF
many TRBJ2-3 TRBV29-1 CSVRKGGSPSTDTQYF